One and the same sample provided the 32 T cell receptor beta chains below, sequenced in a study of blood T cell repertoires in COVID-19. The method was immunoSEQ multiplex PCR; TCRdb's version includes in-frame clones alone and lacks a portion of them. The sample shows fewer than 250,000 clones, around 91% of them seen only once. Material for sequencing was peripheral blood. The receptors were sampled from a middle-aged woman with acute or convalescent COVID-19.

This clone was counted only a few times. The chain recombines TRBV7-2 with TRBJ1-2, with TRBD1 matching 10 bases. This CDR3 is built from 17 residues. J lost 4 bases, V lost 6 bases, and 14 bases had no gene match. In germline, CDR1 is SGHTA, CDR2 FQGNSA. DNA of the CDR3: TGTGCCAGCAGACAAAGAGGAGTGGGACAGGGGATCTATGGCTACACCTTC. Translation: CASRQRGVGQGIYGYTF.

The CDR3 DNA follows: TGCGCCAGCAGTCACTCTCCCGGGACAGTGAACACCGGGGAGCTGTTTTTT. Translated, it gives CASSHSPGTVNTGELFF. The genes are TRBV10-1 and TRBJ2-2; 7 bases line up with TRBD1. Germline V lookup: CDR1 WNHNN, CDR2 SYGVQD (reference sequence). CDR3 length: 17 amino acids. The V gene end was trimmed by 5 bases and the J gene end by 1 base; junction bases not matched to a gene: 10.

The V gene is TRBV7-9, the J gene TRBJ2-1; TRBD2 agrees at 11 bases. The CDR3 contains 19 residues. Germline loops: CDR1 SEHNR, CDR2 FQNEAQ (reference sequence). The ends lost 7 bases at V and 7 bases at J; junction bases unmatched: 21. The CDR3 coding sequence is TGTGCCAGCACTGCCTCGGGGCTAGCGGGGGGTGTTGGGAGGAATGAGCAGTTCTTC. Translated, it gives CASTASGLAGGVGRNEQFF. The full variable domain, rest sourced from reference TRBV7-9 and TRBJ2-1, is DTGVSQNPRHKITKRGQNVTFRCDPISEHNRLYWYRQTLGQGPEFLTYFQNEAQLEKSRLLSDRFSAERPKGSFSTLEIQRTEQGDSAMYLCASTASGLAGGVGRNEQFFGPGTRLTVL.

This clone was picked up a small number of times. The chain combines TRBV6-5 with TRBJ1-1, with a possible D match to TRBD1 (6 bases). The CDR3 runs 14 residues. Trimming left V 0 bases short and J 3 bases short, with 8 bases between. The germline gives CDR1 MNHEY, CDR2 SVGAGI. CDR3 loop: CASSYSTGYTEAFF. CDR3 bases: TGTGCCAGCAGTTACTCAACAGGGTACACTGAAGCTTTCTTT.

This clone is a singleton in its sample. This chain uses TRBV27 with TRBJ1-1; D gene uncertain. Trimming removed 0 bases at V and 4 bases at J, with 12 bases between. The germline CDR1 and CDR2 sequences are MNHEY and SMNVEV (reference sequence). The CDR3 has 15 amino acids. The CDR3 coding sequence is TGTGCCAGCAGTTTATCCACAGAGGGAAGCACTGAAGCTTTCTTT. This sequence encodes CASSLSTEGSTEAFF.

The chain combines TRBV7-9 with TRBJ2-4; 7 bases map to TRBD1. The CDR3 is 17 residues long. The V segment lost 1 base and the J segment 1 base; nucleotides outside the gene matches: 7. Germline CDR1 SEHNR, CDR2 FQNEAQ (reference sequence). Written as DNA, the CDR3 is TGTGCCAGCAGCTTAGGGGCAGGGGGATTGGCCAAAAACATTCAGTACTTC. Translating gives CASSLGAGGLAKNIQYF.

The rearrangement joins TRBV2 to TRBJ2-1; D possibly corresponds to TRBD2 (5 bases). The CDR3 loop spans 14 amino acids. V lost 7 bases to trimming and J lost 4 bases, with 14 bases between them. The germline CDR1 and CDR2 sequences are SNHLY and FYNNEI. CDR3 DNA: TGTGCCAGCACGAAGGGAGAGGCTTACAATGAGCAGTTCTTC. Protein sequence: CASTKGEAYNEQFF.

The J gene is TRBJ1-2, the V gene TRBV5-1, with 11 bases lining up with TRBD1. The CDR3 runs 15 residues. V lost 2 bases and J lost 6; bases outside the gene matches: 6. Per germline, CDR1 SGHRS and CDR2 YFSETQ. The CDR3, as DNA: TGCGCCAGCAGCTTTGGGACAGGGGGAAATCATGGCTACACCTTC. Protein: CASSFGTGGNHGYTF.

The chain carries TRBV30 and TRBJ1-2; D gene uncertain. The CDR3 spans 16 residues. Germline V gene data show CDR1 as GTSNPN and CDR2 as SVGIG (reference sequence). The ends were cut back, 2 bases at V and 5 bases at J, with 21 bases in the middle. CDR3 in amino acids: CAWSRLGQFKLYGYTF. CDR3 nucleotides: TGTGCCTGGAGTAGACTAGGCCAGTTCAAGCTTTATGGCTACACCTTC.

The V gene is TRBV27, the J gene TRBJ2-1, with 10 bases aligning to TRBD1. The germline V gene has CDR1 MNHEY and CDR2 SMNVEV (reference sequence). Losses at the gene ends were 4 bases for V and 2 bases for J; bases not matched to a gene: 8. This CDR3 contains 17 residues. The CDR3 spells CASSSPEDRGAYNEQFF. CDR3 DNA sequence: TGTGCCAGCAGTTCCCCCGAGGACAGGGGGGCCTACAATGAGCAGTTCTTC.

The CDR3 spells CASSQDRLRGGRDEQFF. The CDR3 DNA sequence: TGTGCCAGCAGCCAAGATAGACTCCGGGGGGGCCGGGATGAGCAGTTCTTC. The chain is built from TRBV4-2 and TRBJ2-1; 8 bases map to TRBD2. V lost 0 bases to trimming and J lost 8 bases; unmatched junction nucleotides: 12. This CDR3 has 17 amino acids. The germline V gene has CDR1 LGHNA and CDR2 YNFKEQ.

The V gene is TRBV19, the J gene TRBJ2-1; 8 bases align to TRBD2. The V and J ends lost 5 bases and 8 bases, in that order; junction bases with no gene match: 14. Per the germline V gene, CDR1 is LNHDA and CDR2 is SQIVND (reference sequence). The CDR3 extends over 16 amino acids. The CDR3 DNA follows: TGTGCCAGTAGTGCTTCCGGGACTAGTGTTTGGGATGAGCAGTTCTTC. This translates into CASSASGTSVWDEQFF. Full variable domain (outside the CDR3, taken from reference TRBV19 and TRBJ2-1): DGGITQSPKYLFRKEGQNVTLSCEQNLNHDAMYWYRQDPGQGLRLIYYSQIVNDFQKGDIAEGYSVSREKKESFPLTVTSAQKNPTAFYLCASSASGTSVWDEQFFGPGTRLTVL.

This rearrangement joins TRBV3-1 (or the pseudogene TRBV3-2) to TRBJ2-3; TRBD2 aligns across 8 bases. Germline V CDR1 and CDR2: LGHDT, YNNKEL (reference sequence). This CDR3 has 16 amino acids. V lost 4 bases to trimming and J lost 2 bases; unmatched junction nucleotides: 8. CDR3 sequence: CASSLNSGITTDTQYF. For the CDR3, the DNA is TGTGCCAGCAGCCTCAATAGCGGGATAACCACAGATACGCAGTATTTT.

The DNA of the CDR3 is TGTGCCAGCAGTTTGGGGGGGCCGGGTGGCTACACCTTC. The encoded protein is CASSLGGPGGYTF. The rearrangement joins TRBV12-3 or TRBV12-4 to TRBJ1-2; the D gene is possibly TRBD1 (6 bases). V was pared by 3 bases and J by 7 bases, with 12 bases between. The CDR3 runs to 13 residues.

This chain joins TRBV6-5 and TRBJ1-5, with 7 bases that match TRBD1. The CDR3 contains 14 residues. J was trimmed by 5 bases and V by 4 bases; bases with no gene match: 5. Germline values: CDR1 MNHEY, CDR2 SVGAGI. The CDR3 protein is CASSSQGLYQPQHF. DNA for the CDR3: TGTGCCAGCAGTTCACAGGGGTTGTATCAGCCCCAGCATTTT.

V is TRBV19 and J is TRBJ1-5; D ambiguous. The ends were cut back, 1 base at V and 7 bases at J, with 14 bases in the middle. The CDR3 extends over 15 amino acids. Per the germline V gene, CDR1 is LNHDA and CDR2 is SQIVND (reference sequence). The CDR3 sequence is CASSIVATAGQPQHF. The CDR3 nucleotides are TGTGCCAGTAGTATAGTGGCAACCGCCGGGCAGCCCCAGCATTTT.

The CDR3 spells CASSESSGGLITDTQYF. CDR3 nucleotides: TGCGCCAGCAGTGAGTCAAGCGGGGGGCTGATCACAGATACGCAGTATTTT. The chain uses TRBV10-1 and TRBJ2-3, with 9 bases matching TRBD2. The CDR3 is 17 amino acids. Germline assignment: CDR1 WNHNN and CDR2 SYGVQD (reference sequence). With 0 bases clipped from V and 2 bases from J, the junction kept 6 bases outside the gene matches.

The V and J genes are TRBV19 and TRBJ1-1; D gene unclear. Germline V lookup: CDR1 LNHDA, CDR2 SQIVND (reference sequence). V lost 3 bases and J lost 1, with 9 bases in between. The CDR3 extends over 14 amino acids. For the CDR3, the DNA is TGTGCCAGTAGTATGCGGGAAGGGAACACTGAAGCTTTCTTT. It encodes CASSMREGNTEAFF.

This chain joins TRBV3-1 (or the pseudogene TRBV3-2) and TRBJ2-3, with 8 bases aligning to TRBD2. The CDR3 sequence is 16 residues long. The V segment lost 1 base and the J segment 3 bases; nucleotides outside the gene matches: 6. The germline V gene has CDR1 LGHDT and CDR2 YNNKEL (reference sequence). In nucleotides, the CDR3 is TGTGCCAGCAGCCAAGGGGTGCAGCGGGGGACAGATACGCAGTATTTT. As protein: CASSQGVQRGTDTQYF.

Only a few counts were recorded for this clone. This chain connects TRBV7-2 to TRBJ1-6; 9 bases match TRBD1. J gave up 5 bases and V 5 bases, and 4 bases lay outside the gene matches. Germline values: CDR1 SGHTA, CDR2 FQGNSA. The CDR3 sequence is 15 residues long. The CDR3, as DNA: TGTGCCAGCAGCCGGGACAGGGCTGATAATTCACCCCTCCACTTT. Translation gives CASSRDRADNSPLHF.

This chain uses TRBV2 with TRBJ1-5; D is ambiguous. The V end lost 8 bases, the J end lost 3 bases, and 14 bases lay between the germline ends. The CDR3 loop spans 14 amino acids. Looked up from germline, CDR1 is SNHLY and CDR2 is FYNNEI. The CDR3 loop is CASRQDGDNQPQHF. The CDR3 DNA reads TGTGCCAGCCGACAAGACGGGGACAATCAGCCCCAGCATTTT. Complete variable domain (other parts from reference TRBV2 and TRBJ1-5): EPEVTQTPSHQVTQMGQEVILRCVPISNHLYFYWYRQILGQKVEFLVSFYNNEISEKSEIFDDQFSVERPDGSNFTLKIRSTKLEDSAMYFCASRQDGDNQPQHFGDGTRLSIL.

CDR3 nucleotides: TGTGCCAGCAGCTTGGCGGTAGATACGCAGTATTTT. It yields the protein CASSLAVDTQYF. The genes are TRBV5-8 and TRBJ2-3; D is unresolved. The CDR3 consists of 12 residues. Germline V gene lookup returns CDR1 SGHTS and CDR2 YDEGEE. The germline V and J ends were trimmed by 0 bases and 5 bases, with 4 bases remaining between them.

V gene TRBV5-1 combines with J gene TRBJ1-1; 10 bases map to TRBD1. Germline V gene sequence: CDR1 SGHRS, CDR2 YFSETQ. After removal of 3 bases from V and 6 bases from J, the junction contained 5 bases not matched to a gene. This CDR3 has 14 residues. The CDR3 coding sequence is TGCGCCAGCAGCTCCCGACAGGGGGCGGCTGAAGCTTTCTTT. Protein sequence: CASSSRQGAAEAFF.

This clone was detected once. This chain links TRBV11-2 with TRBJ2-1; 15 positions agree with TRBD2. Germline assignment: CDR1 SGHAT and CDR2 FQNNGV. J gave up 7 bases and V 5 bases, and 9 bases lay outside the gene matches. CDR3 length: 17 amino acids. CDR3 in DNA: TGTGCCAGCAGCCCCGGACTAGCGGGGGGGAACAATAATGAGCAGTTCTTC. Encoded protein: CASSPGLAGGNNNEQFF. Using reference TRBV11-2 and TRBJ2-1 for the parts outside the CDR3, the full variable domain is EAGVAQSPRYKIIEKRQSVAFWCNPISGHATLYWYQQILGQGPKLLIQFQNNGVVDDSQLPKDRFSAERLKGVDSTLKIQPAKLEDSAVYLCASSPGLAGGNNNEQFFGPGTRLTVL.

This clone was seen once. The V gene is TRBV3-1 (or the pseudogene TRBV3-2), the J gene TRBJ2-3; 8 nucleotides line up with TRBD1. CDR1 is LGHDT, CDR2 YNNKEL, per germline (reference sequence). V gave up 6 bases and J gave up 4 bases; unmatched junction bases: 9. This CDR3 region has 15 residues. Here the CDR3 DNA reads TGTGCCAGCAGGGCACAGGGGGTTTGGGCAGATACGCAGTATTTT. Amino acid sequence: CASRAQGVWADTQYF.

The rearrangement uses TRBV30 and TRBJ1-4; D unclear. Trimming took off 5 bases at V and 5 bases at J, with 12 bases between the two ends. The CDR3 covers 13 residues. CDR1 is GTSNPN, CDR2 SVGIG, per germline (reference sequence). The CDR3 DNA sequence: TGTGCCTGGGGTGCCCAGAGGAATGAAAAACTGTTTTTT. Encoded protein: CAWGAQRNEKLFF.

V usage is TRBV6-4 and J usage is TRBJ1-6, with a weak D call TRBD1 (6 bases). Germline V gene sequence: CDR1 MRHNA, CDR2 SNTAGT. V shed 0 bases and J shed 9 bases, with 9 bases lying between them. CDR3 length: 14 amino acids. Here the CDR3 reads CASSDSQGGSPLHF. CDR3 in DNA: TGTGCCAGCAGTGACTCCCAAGGGGGTTCACCCCTCCACTTT.

This clone has only one observation. The chain combines TRBV7-2 with TRBJ1-4, with TRBD1 matching over 11 bases. Per the germline V gene, CDR1 is SGHTA and CDR2 is FQGNSA. This CDR3 region has 15 residues. Trimming removed 7 bases from V and 8 bases from J; junction bases left unmatched: 9. In DNA, the CDR3 is TGTGCCAGCACCCCTTCGGGGGACAGGGGGGAAAAACTGTTTTTT. Amino acids: CASTPSGDRGEKLFF. Using reference TRBV7-2 and TRBJ1-4 for the parts outside the CDR3, the full variable domain is GAGVSQSPSNKVTEKGKDVELRCDPISGHTALYWYRQSLGQGLEFLIYFQGNSAPDKSGLPSDRFSAERTGGSVSTLTIQRTQQEDSAVYLCASTPSGDRGEKLFFGSGTQLSVL.

The chain employs TRBV5-1 and TRBJ2-1, with D possibly TRBD1 on 7 matching bases. V gave up 6 bases and J gave up 2 bases, with 18 bases separating them. The CDR3 runs 16 residues. Germline V gives CDR1 SGHRS, CDR2 YFSETQ. This CDR3 is CASTQGGARTYNEQFF. The CDR3 DNA sequence: TGCGCCAGCACCCAGGGGGGAGCAAGAACCTACAATGAGCAGTTCTTC.

J is TRBJ1-2 and V is TRBV15, with 7 bases identical to TRBD1. The CDR3 runs 18 residues. Germline V gene lookup returns CDR1 LNHNV and CDR2 YYDKDF (reference sequence). V shed 6 bases and J 6 bases; nucleotides not matched to a gene: 22. CDR3 in DNA: TGTGCCACCAGGGTAGGGACAGTCCGGGGGCAGGGTACGGATGGCTACACCTTC. Translating gives CATRVGTVRGQGTDGYTF.

The chain is built from TRBV5-1 and TRBJ1-1; possibly TRBD1 for D (5 bases). This CDR3 is 15 amino acids long. The V end was cut by 0 bases, the J end by 7 bases, with 16 bases between. The germline V gene encodes CDR1 SGHRS and CDR2 YFSETQ. As DNA, the CDR3 is TGCGCCAGCAGCTTGGGTTGGGGCAGCCAGATTGAAGCTTTCTTT. Translating gives CASSLGWGSQIEAFF. Looking up the rest from reference TRBV5-1 and TRBJ1-1 gives the full variable domain: KAGVTQTPRYLIKTRGQQVTLSCSPISGHRSVSWYQQTPGQGLQFLFEYFSETQRNKGNFPGRFSGRQFSNSRSEMNVSTLELGDSALYLCASSLGWGSQIEAFFGQGTRLTVV.

This sequence joins TRBV10-3 and TRBJ1-4; no clear D gene. This CDR3 spans 16 amino acids. With 6 bases removed from V and 7 bases from J, the gap between germline ends came to 21 bases. Germline loops: CDR1 ENHRY, CDR2 SYGVKD. The CDR3 loop is CAIRDGIMGEGEKLFF. The CDR3, as DNA: TGTGCCATCAGAGACGGGATAATGGGCGAGGGTGAAAAACTGTTTTTT.